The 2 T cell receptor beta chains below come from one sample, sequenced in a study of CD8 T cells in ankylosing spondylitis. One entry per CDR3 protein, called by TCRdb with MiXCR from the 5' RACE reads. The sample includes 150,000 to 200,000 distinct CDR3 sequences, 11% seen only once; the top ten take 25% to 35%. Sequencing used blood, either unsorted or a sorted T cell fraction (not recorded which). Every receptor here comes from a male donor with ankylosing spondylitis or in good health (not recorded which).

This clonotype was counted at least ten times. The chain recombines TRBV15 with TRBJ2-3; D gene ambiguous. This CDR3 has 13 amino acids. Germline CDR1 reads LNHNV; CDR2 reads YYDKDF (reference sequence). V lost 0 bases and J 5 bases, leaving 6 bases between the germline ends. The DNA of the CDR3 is TGTGCCACCAGCAGAGATATTGGAGATACGCAGTATTTT. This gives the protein CATSRDIGDTQYF. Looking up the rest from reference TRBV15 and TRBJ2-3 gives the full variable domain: DAMVIQNPRYQVTQFGKPVTLSCSQTLNHNVMYWYQQKSSQAPKLLFHYYDKDFNNEADTPDNFQSRRPNTSFCFLDIRSPGLGDTAMYLCATSRDIGDTQYFGPGTRLTVL.

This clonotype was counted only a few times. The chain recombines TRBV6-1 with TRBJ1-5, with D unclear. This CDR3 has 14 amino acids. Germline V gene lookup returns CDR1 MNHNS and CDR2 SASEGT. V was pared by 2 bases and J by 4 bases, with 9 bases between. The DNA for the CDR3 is TGTGCCAGCAGTGAATGGGGAAGGAATCAGCCCCAGCATTTT. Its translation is CASSEWGRNQPQHF.